The clone carrying this T cell receptor (beta chain) appeared a few times. Trimming at V came to 7 bases and at J to 1 base, leaving 8 bases not matched to a gene. Germline values: CDR1 SEHNR, CDR2 FQNEAQ (reference sequence). This CDR3 is built from 16 residues. This entry is derived from a study of beta chain features in type 1 diabetes. Expressed TCRB transcripts were sequenced after all isolated RNA was converted to cDNA. TCRdb's copy holds only in-frame clones and misses some; the assay was immunoSEQ multiplex PCR. The table shows fewer than 350,000 clones, with roughly a fifth occurring only once.

The sequence was collected from a woman under 30 in good health. The chain is built from TRBV7-9 and TRBJ2-2; 8 bases align to TRBD1. What was sequenced was naive CD4+ T cells from blood. The CDR3 reads CASNPGGQMNTGELFF. Written as DNA, the CDR3 is TGTGCCAGCAACCCAGGGGGCCAGATGAACACCGGGGAGCTGTTTTTT. Full variable domain (missing parts from reference TRBV7-9 and TRBJ2-2): DTGVSQNPRHKITKRGQNVTFRCDPISEHNRLYWYRQTLGQGPEFLTYFQNEAQLEKSRLLSDRFSAERPKGSFSTLEIQRTEQGDSAMYLCASNPGGQMNTGELFFGEGSRLTVL.